The clone carrying this T cell receptor beta chain has only one observation. This entry is derived from a study of OX40 agonist ivuxolimab in advanced cancers. Repertoires were generated with immunoSEQ multiplex PCR, while TCRdb's copy carries only in-frame clones and drops some. This table holds tens of thousands of clones, about 89% found once. The sequence was collected from an adult with an advanced solid tumor such as melanoma, head and neck, liver or kidney cancer. Sample: CD4+ or CD8+ T cells sorted from blood, taken in a trial of the OX40 agonist ivuxolimab.

CDR3 DNA: TGTGCCTGGAGTGGGGGAGGAGCCAAAAACATTCAGTACTTC. This sequence encodes CAWSGGGAKNIQYF. V gene TRBV30 combines with J gene TRBJ2-4; D is perhaps TRBD2 (6 bases). This CDR3 is 14 amino acids long. Looked up from germline, CDR1 is GTSNPN and CDR2 is SVGIG (reference sequence). V lost 1 base and J 0 bases, leaving 7 bases between the germline ends.